The 3 T cell receptor beta chains below were found in one sample sequenced in a study of cytomegalovirus exposure and HLA in healthy donors. PCR primers comprised 60 Vbeta and 13 Jbeta primers. Libraries were prepared by immunoSEQ multiplex PCR; TCRdb keeps only in-frame clonotypes and omits some of them. This table has 150,000 to 200,000 clones, around 74% appearing once. Sequencing was done on a sample of PBMCs. These receptors were taken from a female donor in good health and CMV-seronegative.

Only one count was recorded for this clone. The chain is built from TRBV30 and TRBJ2-7; TRBD2 matches 13 bases. V lost 2 bases and J lost 7; bases outside the gene matches: 2. Germline values: CDR1 GTSNPN, CDR2 SVGIG (reference sequence). The CDR3 contains 13 residues. The CDR3 loop reads CAWSTSGRGEQYF. The DNA for the CDR3 is TGTGCCTGGAGTACTAGCGGGAGGGGTGAGCAGTACTTC.

The genes are TRBV10-1 and TRBJ2-4; D uncertain. Between the trimmed V and J ends, which lost 7 bases and 0 bases, there was a span of 7 bases. Germline CDR1 is WNHNN and CDR2 is SYGVQD (reference sequence). CDR3 size: 13 residues. As DNA, the CDR3 is TGCGCCAGCAACGGTCAAGCCAAAAACATTCAGTACTTC. Translated: CASNGQAKNIQYF.

The chain recombines TRBV5-4 with TRBJ1-2, with a tentative D call TRBD1 (6 bases). Germline assignment: CDR1 SGHNT and CDR2 YYREEE (reference sequence). The CDR3 has 13 residues. Trimming removed 9 bases from V and 7 bases from J, with 19 bases in between. This chain's CDR3 is CATSRSGVGGYTF. DNA for the CDR3: TGTGCCACCTCTAGGTCAGGGGTCGGTGGCTACACCTTC. Full variable domain (missing parts from reference TRBV5-4 and TRBJ1-2): ETGVTQSPTHLIKTRGQQVTLRCSSQSGHNTVSWYQQALGQGPQFIFQYYREEENGRGNFPPRFSGLQFPNYSSELNVNALELDDSALYLCATSRSGVGGYTFGSGTRLTVV.